This TCR beta chain stems from a study of cytomegalovirus exposure and HLA in healthy donors (TCRdb year 2017). About the full investigation: In an earlier analysis of several hundred of the donors, approximately 300 Gb of sequence data and some 120 million unique TCR beta sequences from about 179 million T cells were reported. Donor age, sex, ethnicity and CMV serostatus were collected together with the repertoire data. Class I and class II HLA loci were covered by the typing at four-digit resolution. The study aimed to test whether cataloging public T cell receptors could reveal signatures of past pathogen exposure. Using immunosequencing, the study profiled T cell repertoires from 550 to 750 subjects and related those repertoires to cytomegalovirus serostatus. Five DR-DQ haplotypes were handled as single units for association and clustering, since linkage in the cohort was strong. A later genetic analysis took genome-wide SNP genotypes for about 55% of the 666 donors and used that subset as a discovery cohort. In the later analysis, no new phenotypic data were used to find candidate immune exposures; instead, reliance was placed on TCR beta sequences and their occurrence across donors. Along with the approximately 620-subject first cohort, a separate validation cohort of over a hundred different subjects was used. Across around 400 genotyped donors of the cohort, an average of roughly 200,000 unique TCR beta nucleotide sequences per donor were sequenced, and 15% to 20% of those sequences were non-productive. Typing coverage varied by locus: about 620-630 donors for A, B, C, DRB1 and DQB1; more than 500 for DQA1; over 600 for DPA1; under 490 for DPB1. An early release covering some 640 HLA-typed donors comprised 250 to 350 gigabases of sequencing data and 85 million to 100 million unique TCR sequences. A later analysis re-examined previously published TCR beta repertoires from 600 to 700 donors and added high-resolution HLA genotyping to investigate patterns of TCR occurrence. Every repertoire in the discovery cohort had been generated on one and the same sequencing platform. Among the roughly 400 genotyped donors, under 90% belonged to the genetic ancestry cluster associated with self-reported Caucasian donors. To predict cytomegalovirus infection status, the study brought together high-throughput TCR immunosequencing, statistical association of individual TCRs with disease status, and machine learning. An earlier analysis of 500 to 650 of the donors applied high-throughput TCR beta sequencing to assess whether each TCR beta V gene segment acted as functional or pseudogenic.

Library prep was done by the immunoSEQ multiplex PCR assay. For the multiplex PCR, a mixture combining 60 forward primers for TCR Vbeta segments and 13 reverse primers for TCR Jbeta segments was used. The CDR3 region of rearranged TCR beta genes was amplified from genomic DNA with a multiplex PCR assay. Amplified TCR beta libraries were sequenced as 87-base-pair reads on the Illumina HiSeq System. On the study's bioinformatics: Across the roughly 700 repertoires, a later analysis counted 75 million to 90 million unique TCR beta chains, around 11 million of which were shared by at least two donors. Raw reads were error-corrected and collapsed into unique sequences with a nearest-neighbor algorithm that merged closely related sequences to remove PCR and sequencing errors. To assign V, D and J gene segments, CDR3 sequences were aligned to IMGT reference sequences. For a sequence to be retained, at least a six-nucleotide match to both a V gene segment and a J gene segment was required. A rearrangement was called productive if the CDR3 had no stop codons and remained in frame with V and J, and every other rearrangement was called non-productive. CDR3 was defined according to IMGT convention as the region running from the second conserved V-encoded cysteine to the conserved J-encoded phenylalanine. The earlier analysis of about 590 of the donors excluded sequences that lacked an unambiguous match to a single V gene segment. In an earlier analysis of approximately 590 of the donors, V segments were called functional above 56.7% productive rearrangements and were called segregating when the between-donor standard deviation exceeded 5%. A statistical classification framework was built to diagnose cytomegalovirus status from the catalog of TCR beta chain sequences. In a later analysis, TCR nucleotide sequences were compared against IMGT/GENE-DB human TR gene sequences so that V and J genes could be assigned. A later analysis assigned CDR3 sequences and most-parsimonious VDJ recombination scenarios with the TCRdist pipeline. In a later analysis, each TCR beta chain was defined by its CDR3 amino acid sequence together with its V-gene family, and reads lacking a unique V-gene family were excluded. As a way to deal with suspected cross-contamination and a sequencing artifact, a later analysis dropped approximately 570 nucleotide sequences that were highly shared and had low generation probability. In a later analysis, a clonal expansion index for each public chain was calculated from normalized within-repertoire ranks of inferred template counts. In a later analysis, generation probabilities were computed with a VDJ recombination model fitted to out-of-frame rearrangements, and the resulting probabilities were checked against IGoR. In a later analysis, TCR-TCR, TCR-HLA and TCR-CMV co-occurrence was scored with hypergeometric tests, and a repertoire-size bias correction was applied to TCR pairs. To estimate false discovery rates, a later analysis permuted the HLA or CMV assignments 20 times. In a later analysis, co-occurring TCRs were grouped with DBSCAN, and TCRdist sequence similarity was added when clustering was performed within HLA-allele-positive subsets. For co-occurrence clustering, repertoires with fewer than 30,000 or more than 120,000 public chains were excluded, along with a handful of repertoires with anomalous nucleotide sharing. In its TCRdb copy, this immuneACCESS table keeps in-frame sequences only and misses some clones. Where compared with another copy, unresolved V genes explain less than half of these, and the others have no known cause. From that table come the V and J calls and clone size; the DNA was used to work out D and trimming. Recorded for this sample are about 200,000 clones; roughly 72% of them occurred a single time. The ten biggest clones cover 1.5% to 2% of the sample.

What the research found in general, with its limitations: In both the original and validation cohorts, the classifier was reported to diagnose cytomegalovirus status with high specificity and sensitivity. Because counts were too low, roughly 18 rarely observed V segments, including chromosome 9 orphons, were left out of the earlier analysis of some 600 of the donors. A further reported finding was that TCR beta sequences accurately predicted the HLA-A and HLA-B alleles for most subjects in the first cohort. Several of the top co-occurrence clusters appeared to be linked to parvovirus B19, influenza, CMV and Epstein-Barr virus, according to a later analysis. In a later analysis, most CMV-associated TCR beta chains were found to appear HLA-restricted, with HLA associations seemingly driven largely by CMV exposure. Compared with equally common non-associated chains, HLA-associated TCR beta chains in a later analysis were more clonally expanded and had lower generation probabilities. V-gene and J-gene trimming of TCR beta chains was associated with a missense DCLRE1C variant in a later genetic analysis, and the association was replicated in an independent cohort. A group of highly shared sequence variants was considered likely to be a technical artifact of the sequencing pipeline. The presence/absence analyses assumed that sequencing depth was roughly uniform across donors, and that assumption may not be true. Specific HLA alleles were associated with 18,000 or so TCR beta sequences at a false discovery rate of 0.05 in a later analysis. A later genetic analysis reported fewer N-insertions in productive TCRs among donors in an Asian-associated ancestry cluster than the roughly 700-donor mean. In vitro tests confirmed that a few of the cytomegalovirus-associated TCR beta chains recognize cytomegalovirus antigens. A total of roughly 160 TCR beta chains were listed by the study as associated with cytomegalovirus. When HLA alleles, especially DR and DQ, strongly co-occurred, attributing TCR associations to individual alleles was difficult. In an earlier analysis of approximately 590 of the donors, most TCR beta V segments appeared in productive rearrangements about 87% or about 30% of the time, broadly matching IMGT annotations. According to a later analysis, TCR association rates differed among HLA loci, with DRB1 alleles showing the most associated TCRs and HLA-C alleles showing the fewest. Linkage disequilibrium might explain the correlated functional status among segregating V segments, but an unknown experimental factor could not be ruled out. The cohort was sequenced for TCR beta chains only, and without alpha or paired-chain data the features that could be detected were limited. Because HLA typing was unavailable for some donors at each locus, only the typed subset was used in association tests. CMV serostatus was the only immune exposure information available for the cohort. The authors suggested that the approach could potentially be extended to other disease states and immunological phenotypes. Some IMGT-functional V segments, including TRBV6-2 and TRBV6-3, could not be told apart with the 87-base-pair reads, so those segments were excluded. Most TCR sequences were observed very rarely across donors, whereas some public TCRs were present in many individuals.

Worth noting for this clone: Its target antigen remains unknown. No much larger clonotype is one base removed from it; base qualities were not supplied.

In total, roughly 670 healthy bone marrow donors made up the cohort. All cohort members were sampled while nominally healthy, although unrecorded immune exposures were likely present. The donor tested CMV seronegative, placing the donor among the 350 or so seronegative members of the cohort. Each donor provided a peripheral blood sample, and peripheral blood mononuclear cells were used for TCR beta sequencing. Genomic DNA extraction from the blood cell samples was performed with the Qiagen DNeasy Blood Extraction Kit. The V and J ends are trimmed by 6 bases and 8 bases, leaving 13 bases between them. Its CDR3 holds 12 amino acids, cysteine through phenylalanine. The sequence is cut down to CDR3 DNA, 36 bases in frame from base 1. The germline V gene yields MNHNS for CDR1 and SASEGT for CDR2.

Specimen: PBMCs. The receptor's source is a man in his thirties or forties in good health and CMV-seronegative. The chain links TRBV6-1 with TRBJ1-2; the D segment could be TRBD1, given 6 matching bases. The nucleotides read TGTGCCAGCAGGGAAAACAGGGAGGGCTACACCTTC. This encodes CASRENREGYTF.